This T cell receptor (beta chain) was sequenced for a study of T cell clonality in common variable immunodeficiency. This clone was recorded a few times. The antigen is undetermined. Coverage ceases 3 residues before the CDR3 finishes, and the germline J gene fills in the end. The CDR3 consists of 15 residues. The V gene's germline CDR1 is SEHNR and CDR2 FQNEAQ (reference sequence). Each donor provided roughly 4.5 to 8.5 ml of heparinized whole blood. TCRdb's table, derived via immunoSEQ multiplex PCR, lists solely in-frame clones and lacks some. The sample is made up of approximately 64,000 clones, none counted only once. Whole-study findings and limits: In common variable immunodeficiency, TCR beta chains reportedly carried fewer deletions and N-nucleotide insertions. Repertoire-complication correlations in CVID were limited by patient heterogeneity.

The receptor's source is a person between 18 and 69 years old in good health. The V and J genes are TRBV7-9 and TRBJ2-4; 9 nucleotides line up with TRBD1. The specimen was peripheral blood mononuclear cells. CDR3 DNA, as far as it was read: TGTGCCAGCAGCTCGGACAGGGGACTCGGCTATGGT. This codes for CASSSDRGLGYG. The full CDR3 protein is CASSSDRGLGYGQYF. Filled out from reference TRBV7-9 and TRBJ2-4, the complete variable domain reads DTGVSQNPRHKITKRGQNVTFRCDPISEHNRLYWYRQTLGQGPEFLTYFQNEAQLEKSRLLSDRFSAERPKGSFSTLEIQRTEQGDSAMYLCASSSDRGLGYGQYFGAGTRLSVL.